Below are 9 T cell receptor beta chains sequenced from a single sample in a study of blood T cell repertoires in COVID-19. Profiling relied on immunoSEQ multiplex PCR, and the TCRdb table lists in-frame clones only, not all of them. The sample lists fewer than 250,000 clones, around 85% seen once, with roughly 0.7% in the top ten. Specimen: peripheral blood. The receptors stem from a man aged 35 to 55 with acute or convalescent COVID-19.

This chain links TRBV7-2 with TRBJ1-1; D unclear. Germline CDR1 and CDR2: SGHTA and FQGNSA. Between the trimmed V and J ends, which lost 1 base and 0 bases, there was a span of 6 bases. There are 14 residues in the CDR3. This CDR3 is CASSLGPLNTEAFF. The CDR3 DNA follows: TGTGCCAGCAGCTTAGGGCCGTTGAACACTGAAGCTTTCTTT.

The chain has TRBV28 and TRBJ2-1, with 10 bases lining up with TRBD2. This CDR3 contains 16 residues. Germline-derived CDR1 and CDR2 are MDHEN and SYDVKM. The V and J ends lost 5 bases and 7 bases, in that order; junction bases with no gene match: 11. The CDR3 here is CASSPGASGSPNEQFF. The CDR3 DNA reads TGTGCCAGCAGTCCAGGGGCTAGCGGGAGTCCTAATGAGCAGTTCTTC.

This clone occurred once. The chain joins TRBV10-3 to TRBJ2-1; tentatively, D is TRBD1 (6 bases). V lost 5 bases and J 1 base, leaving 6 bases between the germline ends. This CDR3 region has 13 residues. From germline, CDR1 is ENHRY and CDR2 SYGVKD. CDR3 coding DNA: TGTGCCATCAGTCAGGGGTCCTACAATGAGCAGTTCTTC. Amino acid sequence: CAISQGSYNEQFF.

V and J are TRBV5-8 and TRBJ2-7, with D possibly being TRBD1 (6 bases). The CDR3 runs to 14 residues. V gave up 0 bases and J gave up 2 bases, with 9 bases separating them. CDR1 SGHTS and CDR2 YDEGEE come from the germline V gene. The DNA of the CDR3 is TGTGCCAGCAGCTTGGGGGACAATACCTACGAGCAGTACTTC. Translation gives CASSLGDNTYEQYF.

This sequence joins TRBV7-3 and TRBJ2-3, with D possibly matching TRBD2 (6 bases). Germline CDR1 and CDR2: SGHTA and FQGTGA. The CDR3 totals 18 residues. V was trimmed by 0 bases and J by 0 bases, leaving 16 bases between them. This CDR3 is CASSLTGFGGRSTDTQYF. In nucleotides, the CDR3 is TGTGCCAGCAGCTTAACGGGATTCGGGGGACGAAGCACAGATACGCAGTATTTT.

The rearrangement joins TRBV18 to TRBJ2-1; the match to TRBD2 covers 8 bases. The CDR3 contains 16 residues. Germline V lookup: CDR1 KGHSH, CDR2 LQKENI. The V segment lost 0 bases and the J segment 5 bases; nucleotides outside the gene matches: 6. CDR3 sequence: CASSPPTGLVHNEQFF. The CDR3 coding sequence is TGTGCCAGCTCACCACCTACGGGACTAGTTCACAATGAGCAGTTCTTC.

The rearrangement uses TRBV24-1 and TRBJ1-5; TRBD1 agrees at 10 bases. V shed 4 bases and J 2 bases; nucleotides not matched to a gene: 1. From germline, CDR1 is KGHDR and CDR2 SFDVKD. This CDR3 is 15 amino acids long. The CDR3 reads CATSEGTGGNQPQHF. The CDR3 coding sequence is TGTGCCACCAGTGAAGGGACAGGGGGCAATCAGCCCCAGCATTTT.

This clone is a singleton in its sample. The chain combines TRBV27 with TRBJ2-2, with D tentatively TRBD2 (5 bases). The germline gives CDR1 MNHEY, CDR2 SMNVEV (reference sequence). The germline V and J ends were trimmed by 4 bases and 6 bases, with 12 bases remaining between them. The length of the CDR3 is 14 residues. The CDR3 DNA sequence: TGTGCCAGCAGTTCTTTCGGGGTCTCCGGGGAGCTGTTTTTT. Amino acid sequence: CASSSFGVSGELFF.

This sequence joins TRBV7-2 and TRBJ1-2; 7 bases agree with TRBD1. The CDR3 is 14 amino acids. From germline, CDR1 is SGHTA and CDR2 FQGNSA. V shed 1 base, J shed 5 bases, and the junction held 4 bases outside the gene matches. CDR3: CASSLEGDSYGYTF. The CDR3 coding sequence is TGTGCCAGCAGCTTAGAAGGGGACAGTTATGGCTACACCTTC.